These T cell receptor beta chains were read from a single sample in a study of blood T cells in healthy people across ages. TCRdb independently ran MiXCR on the 5' RACE reads; one entry per CDR3 protein. Among about 830,000 distinct CDR3 sequences listed, around 62% were seen once. Sequencing was performed on blood. Source of these receptors: a man aged 30 to 45 in good health. Both conserved end residues are part of each CDR3. A D gene is named only where the DNA matches it firmly. Rows give clone size only sometimes, using once, few, many, or a class for an expanded clone.

V	D	size	J	DNA	CDR3
TRBV5-1	TRBD2	-	TRBJ2-7	TGCGCCAGCAGCTTGGAAGCGGGGGGACCTAACGAGCAGTACTTC	CASSLEAGGPNEQYF
TRBV5-1	-	-	TRBJ2-7	TGCGCCAGCAGCTTGTCTTCAGAATCCTTCTCTCCGTACTTC	CASSLSSESFSPYF
TRBV7-2	-	-	TRBJ1-4	TGTGCCAGCAGCTACGGACAGCCACCAACTAATGAAAAACTGTTTTTT	CASSYGQPPTNEKLFF
TRBV4-2	TRBD2	few	TRBJ2-3	TGTGCCAGCAGCCAAGAGATGGCGGGGGGAGCGGATACGCAGTATTTT	CASSQEMAGGADTQYF
TRBV29-1	TRBD2	-	TRBJ2-1	TGCAGCGAAGCAGGCGGGGGGACCCACTACAATGAGCAGTTCTTC	CSEAGGGTHYNEQFF
TRBV13	TRBD2	few	TRBJ2-7	TGTGCCAGCAGTAAACTAGCGGGGACGCGGGAGCAGTACTTC	CASSKLAGTREQYF
TRBV9	-	-	TRBJ2-7	TGTGCCAGCAGCGTAGCGGGGGGCCCCTACGAGCAGTACTTC	CASSVAGGPYEQYF
TRBV2	TRBD1	-	TRBJ2-1	TGTGCCAGCAGTTTCCTCCCGGGACAGGGGGCTCCCTCCTACAATGAGCAGTTCTTC	CASSFLPGQGAPSYNEQFF
TRBV9	TRBD1	-	TRBJ1-6	TGTGCCAGCAGCGTAGCCGGACAGGGGGCTTCACCCCTCCACTTT	CASSVAGQGASPLHF
TRBV4-2	TRBD1	-	TRBJ1-2	TGTGCCAGCAGCCCTGACCGGGACAGGGAGGTTGGCTACACCTTC	CASSPDRDREVGYTF
TRBV5-6	TRBD2	-	TRBJ2-1	TGTGCCAGCAGCTTCGGGGGGGGAAACTCCTACAATGAGCAGTTCTTC	CASSFGGGNSYNEQFF
TRBV13	-	-	TRBJ1-2	TGTGCCAGCAGCTTAATGGCAGAACCTAACTATGGCTACACCTTC	CASSLMAEPNYGYTF
TRBV15	-	few	TRBJ2-3	TGTGCCACCAGCAGAGGAGGGGCTAGCACAGATACGCAGTATTTT	CATSRGGASTDTQYF
TRBV6-2/TRBV6-3	TRBD1	once	TRBJ2-7	TGTGCCAGCAGTCCCGATCTGACAGGGGATATGTACGAGCAGTACTTC	CASSPDLTGDMYEQYF
TRBV15	TRBD1	-	TRBJ2-5	TGTGCCACCAGCAGTTCGCTGGCCAGGGGGCAAGAGACCCAGTACTTC	CATSSSLARGQETQYF
TRBV12-3/TRBV12-4	-	-	TRBJ2-7	TGTGCCAGCAGTCACGGGAGAAGCTCCTACGAGCAGTACTTC	CASSHGRSSYEQYF
TRBV7-2	TRBD1	once	TRBJ1-1	TGTGCCAGCAGCTTACCAGGGGGCCGTACTGAAGCTTTCTTT	CASSLPGGRTEAFF
TRBV9	-	-	TRBJ1-2	TGTGCCAGCAGCGTAGGTGTAGGGGCGCATGGCTACACCTTC	CASSVGVGAHGYTF
TRBV29-1	-	-	TRBJ2-1	TGCAGCGTTGTTTATTTGGGTGAGCAGTTCTTC	CSVVYLGEQFF
TRBV6-1	-	-	TRBJ1-5	TGTGCCAGCAGTCAACCCCCAGGGCCTACAAATCAGCCCCAGCATTTT	CASSQPPGPTNQPQHF
TRBV20-1	-	-	TRBJ2-5	TGCAGTGCCATCCCTGGGGGGGGCGTCCAAGGGACCCAGTACTTC	CSAIPGGGVQGTQYF
TRBV7-2	-	few	TRBJ2-1	TGTGCCAGCAGACCCGGAGGGGGGAATGAGCAGTTCTTC	CASRPGGGNEQFF
TRBV9	-	-	TRBJ1-2	TGTGCCAGCACCGGGGCAACCTATGGCTACACCTTC	CASTGATYGYTF
TRBV6-2/TRBV6-3	TRBD1	many	TRBJ2-1	TGTGCCAGCAAGGGGACAGGCCCTAACAATGAGCAGTTCTTC	CASKGTGPNNEQFF
TRBV6-2/TRBV6-3	-	few	TRBJ2-7	TGTGCCAGCAGCTCGACCGGGCACTACGAGCAGTACTTC	CASSSTGHYEQYF
TRBV4-2	TRBD2	-	TRBJ2-3	TGTGCCAGCAGCCAAGAACTAGCGGGGGGAGGAGATACGCAGTATTTT	CASSQELAGGGDTQYF